This T cell receptor (beta chain) was profiled in a study of blood T cell repertoires in COVID-19. Clones were sequenced by immunoSEQ multiplex PCR, and TCRdb holds only the in-frame ones, with some missing. The sample lists roughly 300,000 clones; 70% to 90% were seen once. Germline assignment: CDR1 SGHNT and CDR2 YYREEE (reference sequence). V was cut by 0 bases and J by 0 bases, with 10 bases left in between. The CDR3 has 16 residues. In this sample, this clone turned up a few times. The chain carries TRBV5-4 and TRBJ1-3, with TRBD1 as a possible D gene (6 bases). This clonotype originated in a woman between 40 and 50 years old with acute COVID-19. The sequencing input was PBMCs or T cells enriched from blood (not recorded which). CDR3 nucleotides: TGTGCCAGCAGCTTGGCAAAACAGGGCTCTGGAAACACCATATATTTT. It translates to CASSLAKQGSGNTIYF.